The rows below give T cell receptor beta chains drawn from one sample of a study of shared clonotypes between healthy human individuals. Profiling relied on immunoSEQ multiplex PCR, and the TCRdb table lists in-frame clones only, not all of them. The sample lists around 2,000,000 clones; about 95% were seen once. The sample comprised naive CD8+ T cells sorted from blood. These receptors all stem from a man younger than 35 in good health. Each CDR3 is given with its conserved first and last residue. Each record gives: J gene, V gene, D gene, CDR3 protein, CDR3 DNA. A D gene is named only where the DNA matches it firmly.

TRBJ2-7	TRBV4-2	NA	CASSQMGYEQYF	TGTGCCAGCAGCCAAATGGGGTACGAGCAGTACTTC
TRBJ1-1	TRBV30	NA	CAYWAMTEDTEAFF	TGTGCTTATTGGGCAATGACAGAGGACACTGAAGCTTTCTTT
TRBJ2-5	TRBV2	NA	CASGRSETQYF	TGTGCCAGCGGAAGGTCAGAGACCCAGTACTTC
TRBJ2-3	TRBV13	NA	CASTLRGSGGDTQYF	TGTGCCAGCACCCTCCGGGGATCAGGTGGAGATACGCAGTATTTT
TRBJ1-1	TRBV13	TRBD1	CASSYQTGTNTEAFF	TGTGCCAGCAGCTACCAGACAGGGACGAACACTGAAGCTTTCTTT
TRBJ2-7	TRBV7-9	TRBD1	CASSPNQWDRGGSYEQYF	TGTGCCAGCAGCCCTAACCAATGGGACAGGGGAGGGTCCTACGAGCAGTACTTC
TRBJ1-1	TRBV9	NA	CASNLRENTEAFF	TGTGCCAGCAACCTACGGGAGAACACTGAAGCTTTCTTT
TRBJ2-2	TRBV19	NA	CASSIEGDGELFF	TGTGCCAGTAGTATAGAAGGCGACGGGGAGCTGTTTTTT
TRBJ2-3	TRBV10-2	TRBD2	CASSEFTSGLEDTQYF	TGCGCCAGCAGTGAGTTTACTAGCGGCCTGGAAGATACGCAGTATTTT
TRBJ2-7	TRBV5-6	TRBD2	CASSLGIAGAYEQYF	TGTGCCAGCAGCTTGGGAATAGCGGGGGCCTACGAGCAGTACTTC
TRBJ1-4	TRBV25-1	NA	CASSAERAYGGRLFF	TGTGCCAGCAGTGCCGAAAGGGCGTATGGGGGGAGACTGTTTTTT
TRBJ2-7	TRBV7-8	NA	CASSLGSHEQYF	TGTGCCAGCAGCTTAGGATCCCACGAGCAGTACTTC
TRBJ1-5	TRBV12-5	NA	CASGLGQPQHF	TGTGCTAGTGGTTTGGGGCAGCCCCAGCATTTT
TRBJ2-3	TRBV5-1	NA	CASSSEADTQYF	TGCGCCAGCAGCTCGGAGGCAGATACGCAGTATTTT